The 2 T cell receptor beta chains below come from one sample, sequenced in a study of blood T cell repertoires in COVID-19. Produced via immunoSEQ multiplex PCR; TCRdb's table is partial and in-frame only. The repertoire consists of over 85,000 clones, with roughly 76% occurring once and the leading ten covering around 8%. Sequenced input: peripheral blood. These receptors were collected from a woman aged 55-69 years with acute or convalescent COVID-19.

This clone turned up a few times. This sample also contains other DNA sequences that code for the same CDR3. The gene calls are TRBV7-9 and TRBJ1-1; D remains unclear. This CDR3 has 13 amino acids. CDR1 is SEHNR and CDR2 is FQNEAQ in the germline V gene (reference sequence). The V end lost 1 base, the J end lost 0 bases, and 3 bases lay between the germline ends. CDR3 nucleotides: TGTGCCAGCAGCTTAGACATGAACACTGAAGCTTTCTTT. The encoded protein is CASSLDMNTEAFF.

The chain is built from TRBV12-5 and TRBJ2-1, with 9 bases matching TRBD1. Germline CDR1 and CDR2: LGHNT and FRNRAP. The CDR3 spans 14 residues. Germline trimming cut 1 base from V and 9 bases from J; bases unmatched to any gene: 4. CDR3 loop: CASGLEQGAFEQFF. For the CDR3, the DNA is TGTGCTAGTGGTTTGGAACAGGGGGCGTTTGAGCAGTTCTTC.